The 10 T cell receptor beta chains below were found in one sample sequenced in a study of PD-L1 blockade in urothelial cancer. Only in-frame clones appear in the TCRdb table, and some are missing; sequencing was by immunoSEQ multiplex PCR. The table includes approximately 100,000 clones, around 90% detected once. The sample's time point: pretreatment peripheral blood. Sequences were derived from PBMCs, sampled around atezolizumab (anti-PD-L1) treatment. The origin of the receptors is an elderly woman with urothelial cancer.

This chain uses TRBV14 with TRBJ2-7; 7 bases are shared with TRBD2. The junction had 9 bases not matched to a gene; V was cut back by 5 bases and J by 2 bases. Looked up from germline, CDR1 is SGHDN and CDR2 is FVKESK. This CDR3 spans 15 amino acids. This chain's CDR3 is CASSFASGLAYEQYF. The CDR3 region has the DNA TGTGCCAGCAGCTTTGCTAGCGGACTTGCCTACGAGCAGTACTTC.

The J gene is TRBJ2-2, the V gene TRBV5-1; 10 bases match TRBD1. CDR3 length equals 17 residues. V was pared by 2 bases and J by 7 bases, with 11 bases of the junction left unmatched. Germline lookup yields CDR1 SGHRS and CDR2 YFSETQ. CDR3: CASSLRGQGPWNGELFF. The CDR3 DNA reads as TGCGCCAGCAGCTTAAGGGGACAGGGGCCATGGAACGGGGAGCTGTTTTTT.

V gene TRBV27 combines with J gene TRBJ1-1; a weak D match, TRBD1 (5 bases). Germline assignment: CDR1 MNHEY and CDR2 SMNVEV (reference sequence). The length of the CDR3 is 16 residues. Between the trimmed V and J ends, which lost 3 bases and 4 bases, there was a span of 18 bases. The CDR3 is CASSLAWGSVGTEAFF. DNA for the CDR3: TGTGCCAGCAGTTTGGCGTGGGGCTCGGTTGGCACTGAAGCTTTCTTT.

J is TRBJ1-5 and V is TRBV19; D is unclear. This CDR3 has 14 amino acids. Trimming took 1 base from V and 0 from J, leaving 4 bases between them. Germline lookup yields CDR1 LNHDA and CDR2 SQIVND (reference sequence). The CDR3 DNA sequence: TGTGCCAGTAGTATAGGAGATAGCAATCAGCCCCAGCATTTT. Translated: CASSIGDSNQPQHF. The variable domain in full, with the rest retrieved from reference TRBV19 and TRBJ1-5, is DGGITQSPKYLFRKEGQNVTLSCEQNLNHDAMYWYRQDPGQGLRLIYYSQIVNDFQKGDIAEGYSVSREKKESFPLTVTSAQKNPTAFYLCASSIGDSNQPQHFGDGTRLSIL.

This clone occurred once. The chain couples TRBV7-2 to TRBJ2-3, with 11 bases that match TRBD2. V trimming: 5 bases; J trimming: 0 bases; junction bases outside the gene matches: 1. CDR1 is SGHTA and CDR2 is FQGNSA in the germline V gene. This CDR3 contains 15 residues. The CDR3: CASSRTSGSTDTQYF. CDR3 coding DNA: TGTGCCAGCAGCCGGACTAGCGGGAGCACAGATACGCAGTATTTT.

The J gene is TRBJ2-3, the V gene TRBV6-1; 10 bases map to TRBD2. V gave up 6 bases and J gave up 6 bases; unmatched junction bases: 6. Germline V gives CDR1 MNHNS, CDR2 SASEGT. This CDR3 is 14 amino acids long. CDR3 in DNA: TGTGCCAGCAGCCTAGCGGGGGCCAGGGATACGCAGTATTTT. Translating gives CASSLAGARDTQYF.

This chain uses TRBV6-6 with TRBJ1-4; D is unresolved. Germline V CDR1 and CDR2: MNHNY, SVGAGI (reference sequence). V lost 5 bases, J lost 7 bases, and 20 bases lay in between. This CDR3 spans 16 amino acids. CDR3 sequence: CASSAPVSGRGEKLFF. The CDR3 region has the DNA TGTGCCAGCAGTGCCCCGGTATCGGGTAGAGGTGAAAAACTGTTTTTT.

This chain uses TRBV30 with TRBJ1-1; TRBD1 matches 7 bases. This CDR3 contains 14 residues. V gave up 3 bases and J gave up 0 bases; unmatched junction bases: 4. Germline V CDR1 and CDR2: GTSNPN, SVGIG (reference sequence). The CDR3 spells CAWSPTGLNTEAFF. CDR3 nucleotide sequence: TGTGCCTGGAGCCCGACAGGGTTGAACACTGAAGCTTTCTTT.

The rearrangement links TRBV10-3 to TRBJ2-1; TRBD1 aligns across 9 bases. The junction had 11 bases not matched to a gene; V was cut back by 7 bases and J by 4 bases. Per the germline V gene, CDR1 is ENHRY and CDR2 is SYGVKD. This CDR3 has 16 residues. CDR3 sequence reads: CAITLRDGTGYNEQFF. In nucleotides, the CDR3 is TGTGCCATCACCTTGAGAGACGGGACAGGGTACAATGAGCAGTTCTTC.

The chain combines TRBV28 with TRBJ2-5, with a tentative D call TRBD1 (6 bases). V lost 1 base to trimming and J lost 2 bases, with 8 bases between them. This CDR3 comprises 14 residues. The V gene's germline CDR1 is MDHEN and CDR2 SYDVKM. The CDR3 sequence is CASSLYREQETQYF. CDR3 nucleotide sequence: TGTGCCAGCAGTTTATACAGGGAGCAAGAGACCCAGTACTTC. Variable domain in full (rest from reference TRBV28 and TRBJ2-5): DVKVTQSSRYLVKRTGEKVFLECVQDMDHENMFWYRQDPGLGLRLIYFSYDVKMKEKGDIPEGYSVSREKKERFSLILESASTNQTSMYLCASSLYREQETQYFGPGTRLLVL.